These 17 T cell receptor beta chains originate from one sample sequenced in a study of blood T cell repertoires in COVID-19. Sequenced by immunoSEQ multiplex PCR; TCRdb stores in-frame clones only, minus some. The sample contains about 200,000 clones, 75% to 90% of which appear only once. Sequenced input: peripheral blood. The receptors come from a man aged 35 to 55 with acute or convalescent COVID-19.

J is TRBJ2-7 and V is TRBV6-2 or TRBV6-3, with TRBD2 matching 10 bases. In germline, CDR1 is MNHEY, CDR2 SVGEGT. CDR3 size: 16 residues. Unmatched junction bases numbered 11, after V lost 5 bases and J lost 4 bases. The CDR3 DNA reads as TGTGCCAGCAGTGTCCCGAAGACAGCGGGAGGGTACGAGCAGTACTTC. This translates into CASSVPKTAGGYEQYF.

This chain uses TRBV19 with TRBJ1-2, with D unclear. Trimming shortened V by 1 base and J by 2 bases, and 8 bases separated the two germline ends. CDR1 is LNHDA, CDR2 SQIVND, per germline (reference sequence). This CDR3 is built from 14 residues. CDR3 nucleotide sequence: TGTGCCAGTAGTATAGCCAGACTGAACTATGGCTACACCTTC. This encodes CASSIARLNYGYTF.

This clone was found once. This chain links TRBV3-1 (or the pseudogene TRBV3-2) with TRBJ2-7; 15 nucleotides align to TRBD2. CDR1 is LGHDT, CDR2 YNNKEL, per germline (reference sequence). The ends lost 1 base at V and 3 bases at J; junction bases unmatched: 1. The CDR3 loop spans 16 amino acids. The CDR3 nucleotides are TGTGCCAGCAGCCAAGGGGGACTAGCGGGAGGCTACGAGCAGTACTTC. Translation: CASSQGGLAGGYEQYF.

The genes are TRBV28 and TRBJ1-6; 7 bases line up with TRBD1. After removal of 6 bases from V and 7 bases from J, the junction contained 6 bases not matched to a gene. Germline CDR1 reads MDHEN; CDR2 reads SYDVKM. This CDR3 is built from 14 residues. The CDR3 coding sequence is TGTGCCAGCAGGCGACAGGGTGTGAATTCACCCCTCCACTTT. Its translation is CASRRQGVNSPLHF.

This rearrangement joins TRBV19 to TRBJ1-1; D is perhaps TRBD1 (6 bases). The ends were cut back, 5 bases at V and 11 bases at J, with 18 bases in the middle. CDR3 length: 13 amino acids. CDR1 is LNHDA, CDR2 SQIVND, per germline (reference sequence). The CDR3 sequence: CASSPNRQAAAFF. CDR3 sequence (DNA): TGTGCCAGTAGTCCTAACCGACAGGCTGCGGCTTTCTTT. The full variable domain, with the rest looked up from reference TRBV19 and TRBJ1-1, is DGGITQSPKYLFRKEGQNVTLSCEQNLNHDAMYWYRQDPGQGLRLIYYSQIVNDFQKGDIAEGYSVSREKKESFPLTVTSAQKNPTAFYLCASSPNRQAAAFFGQGTRLTVV.

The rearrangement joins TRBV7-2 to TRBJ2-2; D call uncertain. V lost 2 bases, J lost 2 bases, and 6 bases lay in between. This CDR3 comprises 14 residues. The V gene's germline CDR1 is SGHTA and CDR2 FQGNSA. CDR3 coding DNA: TGTGCCAGCAGCTTATCCGGTAACACCGGGGAGCTGTTTTTT. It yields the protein CASSLSGNTGELFF. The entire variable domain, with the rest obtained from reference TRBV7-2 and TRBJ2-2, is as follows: GAGVSQSPSNKVTEKGKDVELRCDPISGHTALYWYRQSLGQGLEFLIYFQGNSAPDKSGLPSDRFSAERTGGSVSTLTIQRTQQEDSAVYLCASSLSGNTGELFFGEGSRLTVL.

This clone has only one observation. The CDR3 region has the DNA TGTGCCAGCATGGTCAGGGCGCCGAACACTGAAGCTTTCTTT. Protein sequence: CASMVRAPNTEAFF. The chain employs TRBV6-6 and TRBJ1-1; D may be TRBD1 (5 bases). Per the germline V gene, CDR1 is MNHNY and CDR2 is SVGAGI (reference sequence). Trimming took off 7 bases at V and 1 base at J, with 13 bases between the two ends. The CDR3 covers 14 residues.

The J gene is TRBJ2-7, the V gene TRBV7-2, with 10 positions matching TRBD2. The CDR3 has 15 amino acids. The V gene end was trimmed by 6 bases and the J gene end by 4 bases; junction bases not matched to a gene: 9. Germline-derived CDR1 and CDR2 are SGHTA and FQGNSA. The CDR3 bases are TGTGCCAGCAGGAATGGGGGGACTAGCGCGTACGAGCAGTACTTC. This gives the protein CASRNGGTSAYEQYF. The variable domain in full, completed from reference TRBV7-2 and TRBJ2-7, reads GAGVSQSPSNKVTEKGKDVELRCDPISGHTALYWYRQSLGQGLEFLIYFQGNSAPDKSGLPSDRFSAERTGGSVSTLTIQRTQQEDSAVYLCASRNGGTSAYEQYFGPGTRLTVT.

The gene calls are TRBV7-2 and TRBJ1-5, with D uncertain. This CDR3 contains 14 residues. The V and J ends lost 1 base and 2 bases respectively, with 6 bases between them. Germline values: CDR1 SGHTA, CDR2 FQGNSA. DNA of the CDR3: TGTGCCAGCAGCTTAGAACTAGGCAATCAGCCCCAGCATTTT. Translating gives CASSLELGNQPQHF.

The CDR3 nucleotides read TGTGCCAGCAGAAGGACAGAGAACACTGAAGCTTTCTTT. Encoded protein: CASRRTENTEAFF. This chain uses TRBV12-3 or TRBV12-4 with TRBJ1-1, with D perhaps TRBD1 (6 bases). V lost 6 bases, J lost 1 base, and 9 bases lay in between. The CDR3 consists of 13 residues.

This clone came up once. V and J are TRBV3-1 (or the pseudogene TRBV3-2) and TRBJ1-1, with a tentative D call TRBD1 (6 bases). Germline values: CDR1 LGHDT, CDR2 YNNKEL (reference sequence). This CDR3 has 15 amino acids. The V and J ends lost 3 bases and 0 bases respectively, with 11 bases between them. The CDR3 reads CASSHGGSVNTEAFF. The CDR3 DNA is TGTGCCAGCAGCCATGGGGGCAGTGTGAACACTGAAGCTTTCTTT.

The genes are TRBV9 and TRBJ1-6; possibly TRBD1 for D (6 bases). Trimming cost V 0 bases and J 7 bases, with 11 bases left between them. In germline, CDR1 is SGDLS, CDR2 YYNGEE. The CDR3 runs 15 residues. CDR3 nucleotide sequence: TGTGCCAGCAGCGTAGGGACAGATAGGAATTCACCCCTCCACTTT. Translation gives CASSVGTDRNSPLHF.

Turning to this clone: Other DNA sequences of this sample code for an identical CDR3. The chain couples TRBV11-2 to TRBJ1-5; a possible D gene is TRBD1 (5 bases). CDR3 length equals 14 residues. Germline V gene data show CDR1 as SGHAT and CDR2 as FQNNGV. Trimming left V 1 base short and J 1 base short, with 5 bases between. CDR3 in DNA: TGTGCCAGCAGCTTAGCAGGGAGCAATCAGCCCCAGCATTTT. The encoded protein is CASSLAGSNQPQHF.

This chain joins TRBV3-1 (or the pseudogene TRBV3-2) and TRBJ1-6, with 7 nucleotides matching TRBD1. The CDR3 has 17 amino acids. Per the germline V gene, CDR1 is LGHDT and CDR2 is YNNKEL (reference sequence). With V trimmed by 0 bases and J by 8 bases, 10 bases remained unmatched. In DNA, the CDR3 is TGTGCCAGCAGCCAAGACGGGTGGGGACAGACCCATTCACCCCTCCACTTT. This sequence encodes CASSQDGWGQTHSPLHF.

CDR3 sequence reads: CASSLVRPRGRTEAFF. Here the CDR3 DNA reads TGTGCCAGCAGCTTAGTGAGGCCCAGGGGAAGGACTGAAGCTTTCTTT. The chain employs TRBV7-6 and TRBJ1-1; D perhaps matches TRBD1 (6 bases). The CDR3 is made up of 16 amino acids. The germline gives CDR1 SGHVS, CDR2 FNYEAQ. V gave up 1 base and J gave up 5 bases, with 17 bases separating them.

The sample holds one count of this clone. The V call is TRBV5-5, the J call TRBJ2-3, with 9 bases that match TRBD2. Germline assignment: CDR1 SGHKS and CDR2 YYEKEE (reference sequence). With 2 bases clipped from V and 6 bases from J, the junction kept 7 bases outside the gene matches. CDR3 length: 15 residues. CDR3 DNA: TGTGCCAGCAGCTTTAATCTAGCGGGAACTGATACGCAGTATTTT. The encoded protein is CASSFNLAGTDTQYF.

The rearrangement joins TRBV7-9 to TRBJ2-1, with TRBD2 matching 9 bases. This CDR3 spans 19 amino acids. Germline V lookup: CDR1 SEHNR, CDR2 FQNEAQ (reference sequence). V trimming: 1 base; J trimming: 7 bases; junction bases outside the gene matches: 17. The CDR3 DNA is TGTGCCAGCAGCTTAGTCTGGGATGGGCTGGCGGGAGGGCGGAATGAGCAGTTCTTC. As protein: CASSLVWDGLAGGRNEQFF. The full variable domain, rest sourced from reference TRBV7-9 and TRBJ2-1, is DTGVSQNPRHKITKRGQNVTFRCDPISEHNRLYWYRQTLGQGPEFLTYFQNEAQLEKSRLLSDRFSAERPKGSFSTLEIQRTEQGDSAMYLCASSLVWDGLAGGRNEQFFGPGTRLTVL.